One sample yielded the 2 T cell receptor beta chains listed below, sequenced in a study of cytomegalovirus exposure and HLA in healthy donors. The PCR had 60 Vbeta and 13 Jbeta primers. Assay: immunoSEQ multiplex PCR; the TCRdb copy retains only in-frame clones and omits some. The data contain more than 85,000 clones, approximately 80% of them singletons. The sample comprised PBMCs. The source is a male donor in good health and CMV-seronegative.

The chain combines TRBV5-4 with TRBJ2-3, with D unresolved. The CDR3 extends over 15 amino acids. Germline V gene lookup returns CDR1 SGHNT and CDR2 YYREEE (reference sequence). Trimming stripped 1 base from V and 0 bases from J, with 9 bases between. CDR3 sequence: CASSLSSKSTDTQYF. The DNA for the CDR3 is TGTGCCAGCAGCTTGTCCAGTAAAAGCACAGATACGCAGTATTTT.

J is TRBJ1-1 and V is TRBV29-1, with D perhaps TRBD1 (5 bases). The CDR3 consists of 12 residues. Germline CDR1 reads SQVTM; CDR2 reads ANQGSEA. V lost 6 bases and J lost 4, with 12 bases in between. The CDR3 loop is CSVGGDLTEAFF. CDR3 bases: TGCAGCGTGGGGGGTGATCTCACTGAAGCTTTCTTT. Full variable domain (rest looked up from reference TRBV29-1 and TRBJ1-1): SAVISQKPSRDICQRGTSLTIQCQVDSQVTMMFWYRQQPGQSLTLIATANQGSEATYESGFVIDKFPISRPNLTFSTLTVSNMSPEDSSIYLCSVGGDLTEAFFGQGTRLTVV.